This T cell receptor (beta chain) was observed in a study of neurological immune-mediated disorders. Points from the study as a whole: In HTLV-1-associated myelopathy, TCR clonal expansion was greatest, whereas multiple sclerosis had the least, falling below healthy controls. Private repertoires in all groups were suggested, as expanded clones shared no CDR3 amino acid sequences across subjects.

TCRdb reprocessed the 5' RACE reads via MiXCR and lists one record per CDR3 protein. This table holds over 35,000 distinct CDR3 sequences, roughly an eighth found once. Unsorted libraries were generated from 2 million PBMCs. These cells had been stored in RNAlater at -80 C. Worth noting for this clonotype: Antigen specificity is unknown.

V was pared by 5 bases and J by 10 bases, with 17 bases between. This CDR3 spans 13 amino acids. Germline lookup yields CDR1 SGHVS and CDR2 FQNEAQ. Sequencing input: PBMCs. This clonotype originated in a female donor in good health. This chain links TRBV7-8 with TRBJ1-1; the D is unclear. CDR3 DNA sequence: TGTGCCAGCAGCCTCACTCCAGGTGCGTCAGCTTTCTTT. It encodes CASSLTPGASAFF.